One and the same sample provided the 23 T cell receptor beta chains below, sequenced in a study of Ad26.COV2.S vaccination and SARS-CoV-2 variants. The treatment denotes: 15 to 20 received Ad26.COV2.S at low or high dose, single or two shots; five or six received placebo; per-sample allocation not given. Samples came from day 63 after the first vaccine or placebo injection. The protocol was immunoSEQ multiplex PCR, while the TCRdb copy is restricted to in-frame clones and leaves out a portion. The table shows about 260,000 clones, with roughly 87% occurring only once. Source: peripheral blood, taken in a trial of Ad26.COV2.S vaccine versus placebo. Receptor source: a person between 18 and 65 years old who received the Ad26.COV2.S COVID-19 vaccine or a placebo.

This clone was counted a single time. The CDR3 region has the DNA TGTGCCAGTAGTATAATATTCGACGGTCCGAACACCGGGGAGCTGTTTTTT. Encoded protein: CASSIIFDGPNTGELFF. The V gene is TRBV19, the J gene TRBJ2-2, with D uncertain. Trimming left V 2 bases short and J 0 bases short, with 13 bases between. Per the germline V gene, CDR1 is LNHDA and CDR2 is SQIVND (reference sequence). This CDR3 is 17 amino acids long.

V usage is TRBV5-1 and J usage is TRBJ1-3; 8 nucleotides match TRBD1. The CDR3 consists of 15 residues. Germline assignment: CDR1 SGHRS and CDR2 YFSETQ. V lost 4 bases and J lost 2; bases outside the gene matches: 5. This chain's CDR3 is CASSPATGAGNTIYF. The DNA for the CDR3 is TGCGCCAGCAGCCCCGCGACAGGGGCTGGAAACACCATATATTTT.

This clone was found a few times. The chain combines TRBV5-5 with TRBJ1-4; no clear D. The CDR3 sequence is 15 residues long. Germline-derived CDR1 and CDR2 are SGHKS and YYEKEE (reference sequence). V lost 0 bases and J lost 3, with 9 bases in between. As DNA, the CDR3 is TGTGCCAGCAGCTTGGTGGCAACTTCTAATGAAAAACTGTTTTTT. Protein product: CASSLVATSNEKLFF.

Only one count was recorded for this clone. V and J are TRBV18 and TRBJ1-2; D perhaps matches TRBD1 (5 bases). Trimming took off 4 bases at V and 8 bases at J, with 20 bases between the two ends. CDR1 is KGHSH, CDR2 LQKENI, per germline. This CDR3 is built from 15 residues. Written as DNA, the CDR3 is TGTGCCAGCTCACTAAGCGACAGCCCCACTGGGGGCTACACCTTC. Protein: CASSLSDSPTGGYTF. The full variable domain, rest sourced from reference TRBV18 and TRBJ1-2, is NAGVMQNPRHLVRRRGQEARLRCSPMKGHSHVYWYRQLPEEGLKFMVYLQKENIIDESGMPKERFSAEFPKEGPSILRIQQVVRGDSAAYFCASSLSDSPTGGYTFGSGTRLTVV.

The rearrangement links TRBV6-2 or TRBV6-3 to TRBJ2-7; unclear D gene. The CDR3 has 14 residues. The germline gives CDR1 MNHEY, CDR2 SVGEGT. The CDR3 bases are TGTGCCGGCAGTTACTCCGGTAGCTCCTACGAGCAGTACGTC. It encodes CAGSYSGSSYEQYV.

This clone occurred once. The chain couples TRBV9 to TRBJ1-1; no firm D call. Germline V gene data show CDR1 as SGDLS and CDR2 as YYNGEE. The germline V and J ends were trimmed by 0 bases and 0 bases, with 6 bases remaining between them. The CDR3 contains 14 residues. DNA for the CDR3: TGTGCCAGCAGCGTAGGTGAATTGAACACTGAAGCTTTCTTT. This encodes CASSVGELNTEAFF.

This sequence joins TRBV10-3 and TRBJ2-7, with 10 bases matching TRBD1. There are 16 residues in the CDR3. J lost 6 bases, V lost 3 bases, and 11 bases had no gene match. Germline V lookup: CDR1 ENHRY, CDR2 SYGVKD. CDR3 sequence reads: CAISDQRWDRGSEQYV. The CDR3 nucleotides are TGTGCCATCAGTGACCAAAGGTGGGACAGGGGTTCCGAGCAGTACGTC.

V and J are TRBV15 and TRBJ2-2; possible D gene TRBD2, 6 bases. The V end lost 3 bases, the J end lost 4 bases, and 18 bases lay between the germline ends. This CDR3 contains 17 residues. Looked up from germline, CDR1 is LNHNV and CDR2 is YYDKDF (reference sequence). The CDR3 sequence is CATSSGIWGVGTGELFF. The CDR3 nucleotides are TGTGCCACCAGCAGTGGGATCTGGGGGGTGGGCACCGGGGAGCTGTTTTTT.

There are a few counts of this clone. The gene calls are TRBV11-2 and TRBJ1-2, with D possibly being TRBD1 (6 bases). V was shortened by 5 bases and J by 4 bases, with 20 bases between the two germline ends. Germline V lookup: CDR1 SGHAT, CDR2 FQNNGV. The CDR3 contains 16 residues. The CDR3 reads CASSPLTGSRTYGYTF. CDR3 DNA: TGTGCCAGCAGCCCCCTTACAGGGAGTCGGACCTATGGCTACACCTTC. The full variable domain, its missing parts supplied by reference TRBV11-2 and TRBJ1-2, is EAGVAQSPRYKIIEKRQSVAFWCNPISGHATLYWYQQILGQGPKLLIQFQNNGVVDDSQLPKDRFSAERLKGVDSTLKIQPAKLEDSAVYLCASSPLTGSRTYGYTFGSGTRLTVV.

This sequence joins TRBV6-5 and TRBJ2-2; D remains ambiguous. This CDR3 is 12 amino acids long. CDR1 MNHEY and CDR2 SVGAGI come from the germline V gene. Trimming cost V 6 bases and J 2 bases, with 4 bases left between them. The CDR3 region is CASSYNTGELFF. CDR3 sequence (DNA): TGTGCCAGCAGCTATAACACCGGGGAGCTGTTTTTT.

The chain has TRBV5-1 and TRBJ2-5; 11 bases are shared with TRBD1. The CDR3 is 15 residues long. Trimming cost V 6 bases and J 5 bases; bases outside gene matches: 9. Per germline, CDR1 SGHRS and CDR2 YFSETQ. CDR3 in amino acids: CASTKRTGGAETQYF. In nucleotides, the CDR3 is TGCGCCAGCACCAAACGGACAGGGGGCGCCGAGACCCAGTACTTC.

The chain has TRBV7-6 and TRBJ2-7; possibly TRBD2 for D (5 bases). The CDR3 has 13 residues. Trimming removed 5 bases from V and 1 base from J, with 9 bases in between. In germline, CDR1 is SGHVS, CDR2 FNYEAQ. CDR3 in amino acids: CASSELGSYEQYV. In DNA, the CDR3 is TGTGCCAGCAGCGAACTAGGGTCCTACGAGCAGTACGTC.

The chain recombines TRBV19 with TRBJ2-3; maybe TRBD1 (6 bases). This CDR3 is 14 amino acids long. Per germline, CDR1 LNHDA and CDR2 SQIVND (reference sequence). Trimming took off 4 bases at V and 3 bases at J, with 11 bases between the two ends. CDR3 DNA: TGTGCCAGTAGTACCCAGGGGAGTACAGATACGCAGTATTTT. Its protein product is CASSTQGSTDTQYF.

The chain employs TRBV6-5 and TRBJ2-1, with D possibly being TRBD2 (6 bases). The CDR3 covers 15 residues. The germline V gene has CDR1 MNHEY and CDR2 SVGAGI. V dropped 5 bases and J dropped 10 bases, with 21 bases sitting between them. The CDR3 DNA sequence: TGTGCCAGCAGTATACGGGAGCGGTGGGTTGAGGAGCAGTTCTTC. It specifies CASSIRERWVEEQFF.

The rearrangement links TRBV7-2 to TRBJ2-7; D unresolved. Looked up from germline, CDR1 is SGHTA and CDR2 is FQGNSA. The CDR3 is 13 amino acids. Trimming removed 3 bases at V and 7 bases at J, with 13 bases between. DNA for the CDR3: TGTGCCAGCAGCTTGACTTCCCTCTGGGAGCAGTACTTC. This codes for CASSLTSLWEQYF. Supplemented by reference TRBV7-2 and TRBJ2-7, the full variable domain reads GAGVSQSPSNKVTEKGKDVELRCDPISGHTALYWYRQSLGQGLEFLIYFQGNSAPDKSGLPSDRFSAERTGGSVSTLTIQRTQQEDSAVYLCASSLTSLWEQYFGPGTRLTVT.

CDR3 DNA: TGTGCCAGCAGCACTCGGGACAGCCCTTTGGAGCAGTACTTC. Protein: CASSTRDSPLEQYF. The genes are TRBV7-9 and TRBJ2-7, with 7 bases aligning to TRBD1. V lost 5 bases to trimming and J lost 7 bases; unmatched junction nucleotides: 11. This CDR3 contains 14 residues. CDR1 SEHNR and CDR2 FQNEAQ come from the germline V gene (reference sequence).

The rearrangement links TRBV7-7 to TRBJ2-1, with 9 positions matching TRBD1. The germline CDR1 and CDR2 sequences are SSHAT and FNYEAQ (reference sequence). The CDR3 loop spans 17 amino acids. After removal of 4 bases from V and 9 bases from J, the junction contained 16 bases not matched to a gene. This CDR3 reads CASSSSPGTGSWSEQFF. The DNA for the CDR3 is TGTGCCAGCAGCTCCTCGCCCGGGACAGGGTCTTGGAGTGAGCAGTTCTTC.

This clone was counted only a few times. The J gene is TRBJ1-5, the V gene TRBV19; weak D call: TRBD1 (6 bases). CDR3 length: 13 residues. CDR1 and CDR2 from the germline V gene are LNHDA and SQIVND (reference sequence). V was pared by 6 bases and J by 7 bases, with 13 bases between. CDR3 sequence reads: CASRWGARQPQHF. CDR3 sequence (DNA): TGTGCCAGTAGATGGGGGGCAAGACAGCCCCAGCATTTT.

This clone was seen just once. J is TRBJ2-5 and V is TRBV21-1; the table's D call TRBD2 went unverified against the DNA. TRBV21-1 is classified as a pseudogene. The CDR3 spans 15 residues. DNA of the CDR3: TGTGCCAGCTCAGAGGGCCCGGGGGTCTGGGAGACCCAGTACTTC. Protein: CASSEGPGVWETQYF.

The chain recombines TRBV6-1 with TRBJ2-5; TRBD1 is a possible D gene (6 bases). The CDR3 contains 13 residues. Trimming stripped 2 bases from V and 5 bases from J, with 9 bases between. Germline CDR1 is MNHNS and CDR2 is SASEGT. The CDR3 sequence: CASSEFQGETQYF. CDR3 DNA: TGTGCCAGCAGTGAATTTCAGGGGGAGACCCAGTACTTC.

V usage is TRBV5-1 and J usage is TRBJ1-2, with TRBD1 matching 8 bases. V gave up 0 bases and J gave up 6 bases; unmatched junction bases: 7. This CDR3 spans 15 amino acids. Germline-derived CDR1 and CDR2 are SGHRS and YFSETQ. DNA for the CDR3: TGCGCCAGCAGCTTGGCGGACAGGGAAGGGGATGGCTACACCTTC. The encoded protein is CASSLADREGDGYTF.

The genes are TRBV7-9 and TRBJ2-3, with TRBD2 matching 9 bases. With V trimmed by 5 bases and J by 0 bases, 9 bases remained unmatched. The CDR3 has 17 amino acids. Germline CDR1 SEHNR, CDR2 FQNEAQ (reference sequence). CDR3 coding DNA: TGTGCCAGCAGCCCTCTTAGCGGGAGTGCTAGCACAGATACGCAGTATTTT. Amino acid sequence: CASSPLSGSASTDTQYF.

This chain joins TRBV29-1 and TRBJ2-2; TRBD1 matches at 9 bases. The CDR3 runs to 14 residues. With V trimmed by 6 bases and J by 4 bases, 6 bases remained unmatched. Germline V CDR1 and CDR2: SQVTM, ANQGSEA. CDR3 bases: TGCAGCGTCGGACAGGGGACGACCACCGGGGAGCTGTTTTTT. Translation gives CSVGQGTTTGELFF.